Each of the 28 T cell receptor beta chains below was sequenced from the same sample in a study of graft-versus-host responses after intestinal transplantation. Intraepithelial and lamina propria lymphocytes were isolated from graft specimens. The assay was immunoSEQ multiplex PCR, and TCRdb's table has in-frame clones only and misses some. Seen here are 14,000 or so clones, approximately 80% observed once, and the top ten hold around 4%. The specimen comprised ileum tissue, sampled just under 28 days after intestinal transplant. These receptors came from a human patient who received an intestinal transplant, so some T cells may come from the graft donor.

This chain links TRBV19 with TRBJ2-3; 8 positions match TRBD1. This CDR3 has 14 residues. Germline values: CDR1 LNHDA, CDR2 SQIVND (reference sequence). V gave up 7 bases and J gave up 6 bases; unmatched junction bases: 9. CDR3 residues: CASNPRGRWDTQYF. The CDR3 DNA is TGTGCCAGTAACCCCAGGGGGCGTTGGGATACGCAGTATTTT.

CDR3 bases: TGTGCCAGCAGTGATATAGACAGGGGGGACACTGAAGCTTTCTTT. Residues: CASSDIDRGDTEAFF. The rearrangement links TRBV6-1 to TRBJ1-1; 9 nucleotides align to TRBD1. J was trimmed by 3 bases and V by 3 bases; bases with no gene match: 5. There are 15 residues in the CDR3. The germline CDR1 and CDR2 sequences are MNHNS and SASEGT.

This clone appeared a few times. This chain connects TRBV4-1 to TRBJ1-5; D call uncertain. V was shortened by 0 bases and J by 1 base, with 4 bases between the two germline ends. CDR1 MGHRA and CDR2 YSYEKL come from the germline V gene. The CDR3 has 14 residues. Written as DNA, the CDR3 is TGCGCCAGCAGCCAAGATCTGAGCAATCAGCCCCAGCATTTT. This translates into CASSQDLSNQPQHF.

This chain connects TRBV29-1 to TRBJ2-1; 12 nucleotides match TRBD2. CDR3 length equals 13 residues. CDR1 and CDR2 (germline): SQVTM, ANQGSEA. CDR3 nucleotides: TGCAGAGCAACTAGCGGGGGGTACAATGAGCAGTTCTTC. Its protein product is CRATSGGYNEQFF.

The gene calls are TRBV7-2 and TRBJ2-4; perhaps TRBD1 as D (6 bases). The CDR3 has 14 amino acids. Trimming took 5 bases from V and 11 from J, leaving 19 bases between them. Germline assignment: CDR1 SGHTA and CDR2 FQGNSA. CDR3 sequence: CASSPGRYRAVQYF. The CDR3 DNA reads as TGTGCCAGCAGCCCAGGGCGCTACAGGGCTGTTCAGTACTTC.

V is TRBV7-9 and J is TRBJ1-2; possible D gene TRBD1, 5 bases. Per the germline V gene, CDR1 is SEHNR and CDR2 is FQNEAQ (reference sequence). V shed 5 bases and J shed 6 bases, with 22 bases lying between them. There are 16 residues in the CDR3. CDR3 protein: CASSPSGTFVIDGYTF. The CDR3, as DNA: TGTGCCAGCAGCCCCTCCGGGACTTTTGTCATCGATGGCTACACCTTC.

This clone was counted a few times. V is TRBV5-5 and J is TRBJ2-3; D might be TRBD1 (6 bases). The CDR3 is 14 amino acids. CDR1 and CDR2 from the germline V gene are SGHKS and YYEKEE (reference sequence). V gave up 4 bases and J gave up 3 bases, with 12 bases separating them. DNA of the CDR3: TGTGCCAGCAGCCTAATAACAGGGACAGATACGCAGTATTTT. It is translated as CASSLITGTDTQYF.

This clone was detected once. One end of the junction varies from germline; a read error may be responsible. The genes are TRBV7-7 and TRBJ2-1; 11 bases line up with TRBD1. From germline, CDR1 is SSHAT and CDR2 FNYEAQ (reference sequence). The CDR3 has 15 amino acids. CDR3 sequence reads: CASSLLGTGGNEQFF. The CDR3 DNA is TGTGCTAGCAGCTTATTGGGGACAGGGGGCAATGAGCAGTTCTTC.

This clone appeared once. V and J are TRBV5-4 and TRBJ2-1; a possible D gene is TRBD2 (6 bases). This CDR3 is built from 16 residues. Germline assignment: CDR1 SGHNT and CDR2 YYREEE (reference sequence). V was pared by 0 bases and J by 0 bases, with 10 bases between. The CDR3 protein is CASSLGLANSYNEQFF. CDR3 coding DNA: TGTGCCAGCAGCTTGGGGCTAGCGAACTCCTACAATGAGCAGTTCTTC.

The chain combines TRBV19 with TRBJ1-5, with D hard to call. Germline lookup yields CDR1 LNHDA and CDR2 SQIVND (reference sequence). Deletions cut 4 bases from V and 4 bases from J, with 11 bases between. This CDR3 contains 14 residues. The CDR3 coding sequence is TGTGCCAGTAGTACCTCGGCGGGGAATCAGCCCCAGCATTTT. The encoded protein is CASSTSAGNQPQHF.

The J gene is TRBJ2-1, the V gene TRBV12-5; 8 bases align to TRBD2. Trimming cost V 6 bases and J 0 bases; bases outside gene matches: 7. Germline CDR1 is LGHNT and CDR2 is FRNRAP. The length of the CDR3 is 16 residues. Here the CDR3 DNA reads TGTGCTAGTGGCCATGGGGCGGGGGGCTCCTACAATGAGCAGTTCTTC. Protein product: CASGHGAGGSYNEQFF.

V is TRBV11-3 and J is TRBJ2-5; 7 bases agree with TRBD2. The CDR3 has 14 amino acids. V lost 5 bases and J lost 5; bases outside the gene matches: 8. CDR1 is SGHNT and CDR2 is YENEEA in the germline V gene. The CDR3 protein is CASSPGPRGETQYF. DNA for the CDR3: TGTGCCAGCAGCCCGGGACCGCGGGGGGAGACCCAGTACTTC.

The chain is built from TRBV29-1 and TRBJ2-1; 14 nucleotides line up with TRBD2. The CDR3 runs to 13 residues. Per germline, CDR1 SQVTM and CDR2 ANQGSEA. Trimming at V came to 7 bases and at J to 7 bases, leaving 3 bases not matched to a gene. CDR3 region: CSAGLAGGNEQFF. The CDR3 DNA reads TGCAGCGCCGGACTAGCGGGGGGAAATGAGCAGTTCTTC.

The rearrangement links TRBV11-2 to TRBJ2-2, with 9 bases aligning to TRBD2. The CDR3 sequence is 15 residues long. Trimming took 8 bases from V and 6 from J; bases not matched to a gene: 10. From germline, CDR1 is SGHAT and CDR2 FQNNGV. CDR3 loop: CASVPGLAFSGELFF. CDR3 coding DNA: TGTGCCAGCGTCCCGGGACTAGCTTTTTCCGGGGAGCTGTTTTTT.

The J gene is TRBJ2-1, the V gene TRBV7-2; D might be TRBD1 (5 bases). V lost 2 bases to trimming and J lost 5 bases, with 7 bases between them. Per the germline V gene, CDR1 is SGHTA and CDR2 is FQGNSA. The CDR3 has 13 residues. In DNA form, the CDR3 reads TGTGCCAGCAGCTTAAGCAGGGACAATGAGCAGTTCTTC. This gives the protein CASSLSRDNEQFF.

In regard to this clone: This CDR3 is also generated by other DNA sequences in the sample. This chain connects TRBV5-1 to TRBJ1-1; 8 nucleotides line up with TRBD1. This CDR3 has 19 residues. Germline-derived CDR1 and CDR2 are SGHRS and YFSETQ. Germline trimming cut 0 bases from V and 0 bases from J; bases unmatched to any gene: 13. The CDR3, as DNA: TGCGCCAGCAGCTTGGGAGCTCTTCAGGGGGCGAAGATGAACACTGAAGCTTTCTTT. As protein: CASSLGALQGAKMNTEAFF.

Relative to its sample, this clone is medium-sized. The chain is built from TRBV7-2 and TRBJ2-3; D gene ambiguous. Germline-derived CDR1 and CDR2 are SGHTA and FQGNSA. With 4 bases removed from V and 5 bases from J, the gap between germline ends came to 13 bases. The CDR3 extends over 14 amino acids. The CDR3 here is CASSSPLARDTQYF. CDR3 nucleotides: TGTGCCAGCAGCTCCCCCTTGGCTAGAGATACGCAGTATTTT. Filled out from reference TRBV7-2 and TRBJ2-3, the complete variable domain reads GAGVSQSPSNKVTEKGKDVELRCDPISGHTALYWYRQSLGQGLEFLIYFQGNSAPDKSGLPSDRFSAERTGGSVSTLTIQRTQQEDSAVYLCASSSPLARDTQYFGPGTRLTVL.

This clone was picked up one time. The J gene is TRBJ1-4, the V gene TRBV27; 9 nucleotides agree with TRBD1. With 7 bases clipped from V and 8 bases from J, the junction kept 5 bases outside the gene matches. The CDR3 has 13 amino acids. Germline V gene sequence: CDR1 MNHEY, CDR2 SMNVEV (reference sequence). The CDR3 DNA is TGTGCCAGCAAGGACAGGGGCGGGGAAAAACTGTTTTTT. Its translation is CASKDRGGEKLFF.

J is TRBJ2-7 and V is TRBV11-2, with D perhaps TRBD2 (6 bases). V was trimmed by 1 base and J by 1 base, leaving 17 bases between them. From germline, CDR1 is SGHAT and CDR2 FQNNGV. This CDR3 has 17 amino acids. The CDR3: CASSLALLGRGSYEQYV. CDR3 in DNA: TGTGCCAGCAGCTTAGCTCTTCTAGGTCGGGGGTCCTACGAGCAGTACGTC.

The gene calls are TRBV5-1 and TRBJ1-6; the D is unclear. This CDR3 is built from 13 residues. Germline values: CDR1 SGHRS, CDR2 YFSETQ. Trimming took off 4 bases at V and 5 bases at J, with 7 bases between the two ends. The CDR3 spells CASSREDNSPLHF. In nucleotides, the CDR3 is TGCGCCAGCAGCAGGGAGGATAATTCACCCCTCCACTTT.

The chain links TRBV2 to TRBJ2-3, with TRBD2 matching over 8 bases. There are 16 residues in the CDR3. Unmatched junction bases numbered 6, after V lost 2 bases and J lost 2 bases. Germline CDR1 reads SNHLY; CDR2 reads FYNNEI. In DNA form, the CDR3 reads TGTGCCAGCAGTGAAAGGATCGGGGGGGCCACAGATACGCAGTATTTT. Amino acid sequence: CASSERIGGATDTQYF.

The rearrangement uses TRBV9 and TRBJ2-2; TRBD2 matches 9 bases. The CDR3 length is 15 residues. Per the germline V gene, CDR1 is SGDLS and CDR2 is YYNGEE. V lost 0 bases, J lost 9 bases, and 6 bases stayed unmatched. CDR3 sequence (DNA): TGTGCCAGCAGCGTAGGCGGGGGGGCATCCTGGGAGCTGTTTTTT. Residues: CASSVGGGASWELFF.

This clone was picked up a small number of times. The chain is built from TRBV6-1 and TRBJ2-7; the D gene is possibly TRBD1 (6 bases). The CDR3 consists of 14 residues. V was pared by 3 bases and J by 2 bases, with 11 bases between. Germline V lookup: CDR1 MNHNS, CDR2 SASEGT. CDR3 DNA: TGTGCCAGCAGTGACATCCGGGACACCTACGAGCAGTACGTC. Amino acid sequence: CASSDIRDTYEQYV.

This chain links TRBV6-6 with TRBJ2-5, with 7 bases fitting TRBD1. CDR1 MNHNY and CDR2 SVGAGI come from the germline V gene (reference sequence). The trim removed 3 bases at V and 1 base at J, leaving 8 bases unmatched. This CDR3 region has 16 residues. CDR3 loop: CASSYGTEGIQETQYF. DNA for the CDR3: TGTGCCAGCAGTTATGGGACAGAGGGGATCCAAGAGACCCAGTACTTC.

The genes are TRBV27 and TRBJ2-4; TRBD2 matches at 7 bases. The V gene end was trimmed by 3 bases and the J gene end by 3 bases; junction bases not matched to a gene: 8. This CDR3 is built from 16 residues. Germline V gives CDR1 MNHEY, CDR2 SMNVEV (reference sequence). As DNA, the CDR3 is TGTGCCAGCAGTTTTTGGGGGGGACTTAGCAAAAACATTCAGTACTTC. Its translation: CASSFWGGLSKNIQYF.

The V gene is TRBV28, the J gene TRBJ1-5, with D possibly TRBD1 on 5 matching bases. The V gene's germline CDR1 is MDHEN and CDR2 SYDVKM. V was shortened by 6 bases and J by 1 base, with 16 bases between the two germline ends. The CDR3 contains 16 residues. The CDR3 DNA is TGTGCCAGCAGGCTACAGGTTACCGGAAGCAATCAGCCCCAGCATTTT. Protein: CASRLQVTGSNQPQHF.

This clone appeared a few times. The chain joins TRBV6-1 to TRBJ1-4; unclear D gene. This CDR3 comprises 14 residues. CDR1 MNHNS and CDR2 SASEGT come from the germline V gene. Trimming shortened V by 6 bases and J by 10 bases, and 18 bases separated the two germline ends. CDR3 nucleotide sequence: TGTGCCAGCAGCAAGACTAACTCCTCACCAAAACTGTTTTTT. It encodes CASSKTNSSPKLFF.

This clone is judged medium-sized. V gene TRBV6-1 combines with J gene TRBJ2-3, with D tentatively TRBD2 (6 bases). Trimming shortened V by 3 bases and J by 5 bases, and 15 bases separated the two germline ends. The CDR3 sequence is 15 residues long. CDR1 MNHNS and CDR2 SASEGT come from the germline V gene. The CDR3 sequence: CASSEPGVREDTQYF. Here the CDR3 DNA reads TGTGCCAGCAGTGAGCCGGGGGTAAGGGAAGATACGCAGTATTTT.